These T cell receptor beta chains were read from a single sample in a study of blood T cell repertoires in COVID-19. Data came from immunoSEQ multiplex PCR; TCRdb stores just in-frame clones and leaves some out. The data hold about 230,000 clones, with under 90% observed a single time. Input material: peripheral blood. These receptors all come from a middle-aged man with COVID-19, enrolled during active disease. Both conserved end residues are part of each CDR3. D genes are given only for firm matches. Clone size appears in some rows only: once, few, many, or a class for an expanded clone.

clone_size,v_call,j_call,d_call,cdr3_nt,cdr3_aa
once,TRBV7-6,TRBJ1-3,TRBD1,TGTGCCAGCAGCCCCATAGTGGCCAGGGGGGGAAACACCATATATTTT,CASSPIVARGGNTIYF
few,TRBV4-2,TRBJ2-3,TRBD2,TGTGCCAGCAGCCAAGAAGTAACTAGCGCCAACACAGATACGCAGTATTTT,CASSQEVTSANTDTQYF
-,TRBV5-1,TRBJ1-6,TRBD1,TGCGCCAGCAGCTTGGAAGGGACAGGGTCCTATAATTCACCCCTCCACTTT,CASSLEGTGSYNSPLHF
-,TRBV19,TRBJ1-4,TRBD1,TGTGCCAGTAGTATGGGGACAGATGAAAAACTGTTTTTT,CASSMGTDEKLFF
-,TRBV5-4,TRBJ2-5,-,TGTGCCAGCAGCTTGGGTTCAGGTATCGCGCAGACCCAGTACTTC,CASSLGSGIAQTQYF
-,TRBV19,TRBJ1-2,-,TGTGCCAGTAGTATAGGTGCGGGGGCGAACTATGGCTACACCTTC,CASSIGAGANYGYTF
-,TRBV7-9,TRBJ2-1,-,TGTGCCAGCAGCGTCGGACAGCTTCTGTACAATGAGCAGTTCTTC,CASSVGQLLYNEQFF
-,TRBV5-1,TRBJ1-1,TRBD1,TGCGCCAGCAGCTCAACAGGGGTTCCAGACACTGAAGCTTTCTTT,CASSSTGVPDTEAFF
-,TRBV7-9,TRBJ2-7,TRBD1,TGTGCCAGCAGCTCCAGCCCTCAGGGGGACAAGCAGTACTTC,CASSSSPQGDKQYF
-,TRBV4-3,TRBJ1-5,-,TGCGCCAGCAGCCGCACACAGGGAAGCAATCAGCCCCAGCATTTT,CASSRTQGSNQPQHF
-,TRBV6-1,TRBJ1-5,-,TGTGCCAGCAGTGAATGGACAGCCTTCAATCAGCCCCAGCATTTT,CASSEWTAFNQPQHF
-,TRBV6-2/TRBV6-3,TRBJ1-5,-,TGTGCCAGCAGTTACTCGTCCGGAGGACGCAATCAGCCCCAGCATTTT,CASSYSSGGRNQPQHF
-,TRBV5-4,TRBJ2-1,TRBD2,TGTGCCAGCAGTAATAGCGGGGGGGCCGTCTTTCGTGAGCAGTTCTTC,CASSNSGGAVFREQFF
-,TRBV19,TRBJ2-2,TRBD1,TGTGCCACCAGGGACAGAGGGGAGCTGTTTTTT,CATRDRGELFF
-,TRBV12-3/TRBV12-4,TRBJ2-5,-,TGTGCCAGCAGTTTAGGGGCCCAAGAGACCCAGTACTTC,CASSLGAQETQYF
-,TRBV30,TRBJ1-2,TRBD1,TGTGCCTGGCTCGACAGGGCTGGCTACACCTTC,CAWLDRAGYTF
-,TRBV5-6,TRBJ1-1,-,TGTGCCAGCGGTCCAGGGGCATTGGACACTGAAGCTTTCTTT,CASGPGALDTEAFF
-,TRBV5-4,TRBJ1-3,-,TGTGCCAGCAGCAAACGGGACAATGGAAACACCATATATTTT,CASSKRDNGNTIYF
-,TRBV11-1,TRBJ1-6,TRBD1,TGTGCCAGCAGCTCCGACAGGGCGAATTCACCCCTCCACTTT,CASSSDRANSPLHF
-,TRBV19,TRBJ2-1,-,TGTGCCAGTAGTCTTCGGGGAGGTACCTCCTACAATGAGCAGTTCTTC,CASSLRGGTSYNEQFF
-,TRBV7-3,TRBJ2-3,TRBD2,TGTGCCAGCAGCCCTTTAGCGGGAGCACATACGCAGTATTTT,CASSPLAGAHTQYF
-,TRBV5-1,TRBJ2-1,TRBD2,TGCGCCAGCAGCTTTTCTCCGGGACTAGAGGGAAATGAGCAGTTCTTC,CASSFSPGLEGNEQFF
-,TRBV2,TRBJ1-2,TRBD1,TGTGCCAGCAGCCTAGGACAGGGGGACGGCTACACCTTC,CASSLGQGDGYTF
-,TRBV7-3,TRBJ2-1,TRBD2,TGTGCCAGCAGCACTAGCGGGAGCGAGAATGAGCAGTTCTTC,CASSTSGSENEQFF
-,TRBV2,TRBJ1-5,TRBD1,TGTGCCAGCAGGGCAACAGGGGTCAATCAGCCCCAGCATTTT,CASRATGVNQPQHF
-,TRBV7-8,TRBJ1-4,TRBD1,TGTGCCAGCAGCTTCGGACAGGGGGCTTTAGAAAAACTGTTTTTT,CASSFGQGALEKLFF
-,TRBV7-3,TRBJ1-3,TRBD1,TGTGCCAGCAGCGCCACCGGGACAGGAGGAAACACCATATATTTT,CASSATGTGGNTIYF
-,TRBV6-2/TRBV6-3,TRBJ1-5,-,TGTGCCAGCAGTTACGAGGCAGGGAATCAGCCCCAGCATTTT,CASSYEAGNQPQHF
once,TRBV15,TRBJ1-2,-,TGTGCCACCAGCTTACCGGGGATTCGGGATGGCTACACCTTC,CATSLPGIRDGYTF
-,TRBV18,TRBJ2-7,-,TGTGCCAGCTCACCAAACAGGGGGGGCTACGAGCAGTACTTC,CASSPNRGGYEQYF
once,TRBV3-1/TRBV3-2,TRBJ1-6,-,TGTGCCAGCAGCCAAGACGTGGGCAGCTATAATTCACCCCTCCACTTT,CASSQDVGSYNSPLHF
-,TRBV4-3,TRBJ1-1,-,TGCGCCAGCAGCCAAGGAAACACGGGTAGTGAAGCTTTCTTT,CASSQGNTGSEAFF
-,TRBV4-1,TRBJ2-7,TRBD2,TGCGCCAGCAGCCAAGGGCGGGGGGGCGTTTACGAGCAGTACTTC,CASSQGRGGVYEQYF
-,TRBV19,TRBJ1-2,TRBD1,TGTGCCAGTAGTATCGCCAGGGGGCAGGGAGGCTATGGCTACACCTTC,CASSIARGQGGYGYTF
-,TRBV11-1,TRBJ2-5,TRBD2,TGTGCCAGCGGCCGGAGCGGGAGTGGGACCCAGTACTTC,CASGRSGSGTQYF
-,TRBV5-1,TRBJ2-1,-,TGCGCCAGCAGCTCCAACAGGGATCCCCATCCTGACAATGAGCAGTTCTTC,CASSSNRDPHPDNEQFF
-,TRBV6-5,TRBJ2-7,-,TGTGCCAGCAGTTACTCGGATGTACAGTCGGCGGAGCAGTACTTC,CASSYSDVQSAEQYF
-,TRBV5-1,TRBJ2-3,TRBD2,TGCGCCAGCAGCTTGGAAACTAGCGGGAGCATAGGCACAGATACGCAGTATTTT,CASSLETSGSIGTDTQYF
-,TRBV5-1,TRBJ2-7,-,TGCGCCAGCAGCCCCGGGAACACGGTGCTGGGCTCCTACGAGCAGTACTTC,CASSPGNTVLGSYEQYF
-,TRBV30,TRBJ1-2,-,TGTGCCTGGAGTTTTTCCAATGGCTACACCTTC,CAWSFSNGYTF
-,TRBV4-3,TRBJ1-1,TRBD1,TGCGCCAGCAGCCAAGATTTGCGACAGGGGACTTCCACCTGGGACACTGAAGCTTTCTTT,CASSQDLRQGTSTWDTEAFF
-,TRBV27,TRBJ1-2,-,TGTGCCAGCAGTCCCCCGCGGTTCGGGACTCTGACTAACTATGGCTACACCTTC,CASSPPRFGTLTNYGYTF
-,TRBV9,TRBJ1-5,TRBD1,TGTGCCAGCAGCGTAGGACAGGGGTGGACTCAGCCCCAGCATTTT,CASSVGQGWTQPQHF
-,TRBV7-3,TRBJ2-3,TRBD2,TGTGCCAGCAGCTTAAGTTCAGGACTAGCGGGGGGTACGCAGTATTTT,CASSLSSGLAGGTQYF
-,TRBV5-6,TRBJ2-3,TRBD1,TGTGCCAGCAGCTTCCCCCGGGACAGTTATCAGGATACGCAGTATTTT,CASSFPRDSYQDTQYF
-,TRBV7-8,TRBJ2-7,TRBD2,TGTGCCAGCAGCCGAGCACTAGCGGCGTACGAGCAGTACTTC,CASSRALAAYEQYF
-,TRBV5-1,TRBJ1-4,TRBD1,TGCGCCAGCAGCTTTTCCGGACAGGCGACTAATGAAAAACTGTTTTTT,CASSFSGQATNEKLFF
-,TRBV3-1/TRBV3-2,TRBJ2-5,-,TGTGCCAGCAGCAAGAGTGGGGCAGAGACCCAGTACTTC,CASSKSGAETQYF
-,TRBV7-7,TRBJ2-5,-,TGTGCTAGCAGCCCTAGGGGCGGGACCAACCGAGAGACCCAGTACTTC,CASSPRGGTNRETQYF
few,TRBV27,TRBJ1-2,TRBD1,TGTGCCAGCAGTCCCCTCGCCAGGGGGAAGGGCTACACCTTC,CASSPLARGKGYTF
-,TRBV24-1,TRBJ2-3,-,TGTGCCACCAGCGGGGGGCTTCCAGATACGCAGTATTTT,CATSGGLPDTQYF
-,TRBV3-1/TRBV3-2,TRBJ1-4,TRBD1,TGTGCCAGCAGCCAAGATGAGGGGGCGACTAATGAAAAACTGTTTTTT,CASSQDEGATNEKLFF
few,TRBV5-4,TRBJ2-5,TRBD1,TGTGCCAGCAGCGGGGCGGGCAGGGGGTATGGAGAGACCCAGTACTTC,CASSGAGRGYGETQYF
once,TRBV3-1/TRBV3-2,TRBJ2-5,TRBD2,TGTGCCAGCAGCCAAGTACTAGCGTCGGAGACCCAGTACTTC,CASSQVLASETQYF
-,TRBV6-5,TRBJ2-7,TRBD1,TGTGCCAGCAGTAAGACAGGGAGCCACGAGCAGTACTTC,CASSKTGSHEQYF
-,TRBV5-1,TRBJ1-4,TRBD1,TGCGCCAGCAGCTTAGACCCGGGACAGGGGAGGGAAAAACTGTTTTTT,CASSLDPGQGREKLFF
-,TRBV6-2/TRBV6-3,TRBJ2-1,-,TGTGCCAGCAGTACCCCCGCGGCGAGCTCCTACAATGAGCAGTTCTTC,CASSTPAASSYNEQFF
-,TRBV19,TRBJ1-2,TRBD1,TGTGCCAGTAGTTCTGGGACAGGGACGCATGGCTACACCTTC,CASSSGTGTHGYTF
-,TRBV3-1/TRBV3-2,TRBJ1-4,-,TGTGCCAGCAGCCAAGATAACGGACTGCGGCTGTTTTTT,CASSQDNGLRLFF
-,TRBV27,TRBJ2-5,-,TGTGCCAGCAGTGCCCGGTCGGGAGAGACCCAGTACTTC,CASSARSGETQYF